The 2 T cell receptor beta chains presented below share a single source sample, sequenced in a study of control samples from healthy donors and cancer patients. The data were produced by immunoSEQ multiplex PCR, yet TCRdb's version contains in-frame clones alone and is incomplete. Here the sample spans around 190,000 clones, around nine tenths being singletons. Sequencing used blood. These receptors came from a man aged 25 to 45 in good health.

The chain links TRBV18 to TRBJ2-7, with D unresolved. CDR1 is KGHSH and CDR2 is LQKENI in the germline V gene. V was pared by 1 base and J by 5 bases, with 12 bases between. This CDR3 is 14 amino acids long. The CDR3 sequence: CASSPLQSENEQYF. The DNA for the CDR3 is TGTGCCAGCTCACCACTACAGTCGGAAAACGAGCAGTACTTC.

This clone came up a few times. The V and J genes are TRBV5-1 and TRBJ1-6, with 7 bases matching TRBD1. The CDR3 sequence is 15 residues long. The V segment lost 4 bases and the J segment 3 bases; nucleotides outside the gene matches: 4. Per germline, CDR1 SGHRS and CDR2 YFSETQ. CDR3 sequence reads: CASSLGTVYNSPLHF. CDR3 DNA sequence: TGCGCCAGCAGCCTAGGGACAGTCTATAATTCACCCCTCCACTTT.